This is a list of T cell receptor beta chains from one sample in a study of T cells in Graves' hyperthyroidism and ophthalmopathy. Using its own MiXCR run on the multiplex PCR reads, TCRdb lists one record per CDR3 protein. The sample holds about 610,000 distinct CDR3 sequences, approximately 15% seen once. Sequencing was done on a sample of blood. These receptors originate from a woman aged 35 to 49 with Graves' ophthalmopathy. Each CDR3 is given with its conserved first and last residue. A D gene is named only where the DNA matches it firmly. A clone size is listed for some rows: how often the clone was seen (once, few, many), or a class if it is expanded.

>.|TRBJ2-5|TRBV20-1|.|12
CSASDMEETQYF
TGCAGTGCCTCGGACATGGAAGAGACCCAGTACTTC
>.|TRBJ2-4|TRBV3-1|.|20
CASSQDPTPIGRRAKNIQYF
TGTGCCAGCAGCCAAGATCCTACCCCTATAGGACGGAGAGCCAAAAACATTCAGTACTTC
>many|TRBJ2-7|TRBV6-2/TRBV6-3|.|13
CASSYRGGREQYF
TGTGCCAGCAGTTATAGGGGCGGACGCGAGCAGTACTTC
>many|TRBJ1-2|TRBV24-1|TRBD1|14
CATSDAGQNYGYTF
TGTGCCACCAGTGACGCGGGACAGAACTATGGCTACACCTTC
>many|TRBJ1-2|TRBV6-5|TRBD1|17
CASSYLRTGGVGYGYTF
TGTGCCAGCAGTTACTTAAGGACAGGGGGTGTGGGCTATGGCTACACCTTC
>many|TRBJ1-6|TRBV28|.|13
CASSFSGRSPLHF
TGTGCCAGCAGTTTTTCAGGGCGGTCACCCCTCCACTTT
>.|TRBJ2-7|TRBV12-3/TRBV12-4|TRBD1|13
CASRGQGDGEQYF
TGTGCCAGCAGAGGACAGGGGGATGGGGAGCAGTACTTC
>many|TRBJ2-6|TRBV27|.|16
CASSFQLVSGANVLTF
TGTGCCAGCAGTTTCCAGTTAGTCTCCGGGGCCAACGTCCTGACTTTC
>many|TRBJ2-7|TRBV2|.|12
CASRDIGYEQYF
TGTGCCAGCCGGGACATTGGATACGAGCAGTACTTC
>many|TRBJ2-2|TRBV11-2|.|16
CASSLVPAGNTGELFF
TGTGCCAGCAGCTTAGTCCCAGCGGGGAACACCGGGGAGCTGTTTTTT
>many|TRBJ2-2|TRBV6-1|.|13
CASSEPYTGELFF
TGTGCCAGCAGTGAACCCTACACCGGGGAGCTGTTTTTT
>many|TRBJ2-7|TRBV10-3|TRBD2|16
CAISGGLAGDSYEQYF
TGTGCCATCAGTGGGGGACTAGCGGGCGACTCCTACGAGCAGTACTTC
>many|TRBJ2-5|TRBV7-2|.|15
CASSQSRAQQETQYF
TGTGCCAGCAGCCAATCCCGGGCACAGCAAGAGACCCAGTACTTC
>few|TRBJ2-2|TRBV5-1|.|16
CASRPAGGDQTGELFF
TGCGCCAGCAGGCCCGCGGGCGGGGACCAAACCGGGGAGCTGTTTTTT
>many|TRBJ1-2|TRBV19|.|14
CAPRKRRQGLGYTF
TGTGCCCCACGGAAAAGAAGGCAGGGCCTCGGCTACACCTTC
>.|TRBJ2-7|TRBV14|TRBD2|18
CASSQGLPFGGSSYEQYF
TGTGCCAGCAGCCAAGGGCTCCCCTTCGGCGGGAGCTCCTACGAGCAGTACTTC
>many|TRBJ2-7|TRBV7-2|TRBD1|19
CASSLATGTGFVGSYEQYF
TGTGCCAGCAGCTTAGCGACCGGGACAGGGTTTGTAGGGTCCTACGAGCAGTACTTC
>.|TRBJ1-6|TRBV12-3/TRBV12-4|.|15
CASSRQAAYNSPLHF
TGTGCCAGCTCTCGACAGGCAGCTTATAATTCACCCCTCCACTTT
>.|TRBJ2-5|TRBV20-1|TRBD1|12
CSGTGARETQYF
TGCAGTGGAACAGGGGCCCGGGAGACCCAGTACTTC
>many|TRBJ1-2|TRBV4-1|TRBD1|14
CASSQEDRVNGYTF
TGCGCCAGCAGCCAAGAGGACAGGGTTAATGGCTACACCTTC
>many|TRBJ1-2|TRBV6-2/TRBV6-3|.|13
CASSNSETYGYTF
TGTGCCAGCAGCAACAGTGAAACCTATGGCTACACCTTC